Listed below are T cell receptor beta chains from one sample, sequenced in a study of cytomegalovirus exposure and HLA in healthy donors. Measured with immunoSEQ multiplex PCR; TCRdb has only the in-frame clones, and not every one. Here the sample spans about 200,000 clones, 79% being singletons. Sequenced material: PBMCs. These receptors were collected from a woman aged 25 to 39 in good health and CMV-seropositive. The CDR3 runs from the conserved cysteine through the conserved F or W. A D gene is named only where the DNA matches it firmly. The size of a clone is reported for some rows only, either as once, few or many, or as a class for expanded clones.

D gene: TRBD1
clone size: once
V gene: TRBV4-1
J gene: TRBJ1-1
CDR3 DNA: TGCGCCAGCAGCCAAGATAGGGGACAGGCGAATGAAGCTTTCTTT
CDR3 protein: CASSQDRGQANEAFF

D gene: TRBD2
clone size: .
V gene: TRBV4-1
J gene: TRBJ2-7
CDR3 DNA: TGCGCCAGCAGCCAGCCACTAGCGGTGGCGACGCGAGAGCAGTACTTC
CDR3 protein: CASSQPLAVATREQYF

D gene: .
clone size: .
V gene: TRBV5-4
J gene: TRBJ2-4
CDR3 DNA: TGTGCCAGCAGCTTGATCACATCTGACATTCAGTACTTC
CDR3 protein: CASSLITSDIQYF

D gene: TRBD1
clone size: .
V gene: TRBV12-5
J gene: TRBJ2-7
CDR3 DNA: TGTGCTAGTGCGGACAGGGAAACTGCGCAGTACTTC
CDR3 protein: CASADRETAQYF

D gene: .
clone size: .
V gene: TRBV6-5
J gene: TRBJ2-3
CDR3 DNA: TGTGCCAGCAGTCCCCGAGCGATAGATACGCAGTATTTT
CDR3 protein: CASSPRAIDTQYF

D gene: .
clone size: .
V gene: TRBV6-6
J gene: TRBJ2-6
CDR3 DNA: TGTGCCAGCAGTTATCATTCTGGGGCCAACGTCCTGACTTTC
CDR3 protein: CASSYHSGANVLTF

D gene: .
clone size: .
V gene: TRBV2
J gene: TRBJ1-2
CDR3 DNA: TGTGCCAGCAGTGAAGCCGGAGGGTTATTTTTTTATGGCTACACCTTC
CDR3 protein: CASSEAGGLFFYGYTF

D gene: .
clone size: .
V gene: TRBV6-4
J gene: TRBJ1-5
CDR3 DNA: TGTGCCAGCAGTCTCAGACTCAATCAGCCCCAGCATTTT
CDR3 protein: CASSLRLNQPQHF

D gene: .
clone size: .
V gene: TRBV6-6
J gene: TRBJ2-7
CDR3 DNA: TGTGCCAGCACCAGGGGAACCAATACCTACGAGCAGTACTTC
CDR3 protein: CASTRGTNTYEQYF

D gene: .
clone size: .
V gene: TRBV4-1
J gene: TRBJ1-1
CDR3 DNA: TGCGCCAGCACCGGACCCGACAGGTTGAACACTGAAGCTTTCTTT
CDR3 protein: CASTGPDRLNTEAFF

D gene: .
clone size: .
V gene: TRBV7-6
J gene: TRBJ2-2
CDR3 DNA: TGTGCCAGCAGCCTTATTAGATCCCGAAACACCGGGGAGCTGTTTTTT
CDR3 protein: CASSLIRSRNTGELFF

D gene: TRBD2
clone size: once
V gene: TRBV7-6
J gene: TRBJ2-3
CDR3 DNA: TGTGCCAGCAGCGCTAGCGGGGGGACAGATACGCAGTATTTT
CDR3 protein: CASSASGGTDTQYF